These T cell receptor beta chains were read from a single sample in a study of shared clonotypes between healthy human individuals. Some clones are missing from TCRdb's copy, which holds only in-frame ones; the method was immunoSEQ multiplex PCR. The table lists 2 million to 2.5 million clones, approximately 96% of them singletons, with around 0.13% in the top ten. Sequencing was performed on naive CD4+ T cells sorted from blood. These receptors were obtained from a man younger than 35 in good health. The CDR3 runs from the conserved cysteine through the conserved F or W. Fields, in order: V gene, J gene, CDR3 protein.

v_gene: TRBV29-1; j_gene: TRBJ2-4; CDR3aa: CSVDGQGTSIQYF
v_gene: TRBV5-6; j_gene: TRBJ1-4; CDR3aa: CASSLGTDEKLFF
v_gene: TRBV27; j_gene: TRBJ1-4; CDR3aa: CASSLWSNRFGGEKLFF
v_gene: TRBV18; j_gene: TRBJ2-7; CDR3aa: CASSPGTNYEQYF
v_gene: TRBV5-4; j_gene: TRBJ2-1; CDR3aa: CASSFSSDRNEQFF
v_gene: TRBV6-6; j_gene: TRBJ1-4; CDR3aa: CASSYSGGDNEKLFF
v_gene: TRBV14; j_gene: TRBJ2-6; CDR3aa: CASSPLAGANVLTF
v_gene: TRBV18; j_gene: TRBJ1-5; CDR3aa: CASSSSGTGNQPQHF
v_gene: TRBV30; j_gene: TRBJ2-1; CDR3aa: CAWSGGKNNEQFF
v_gene: TRBV7-2; j_gene: TRBJ2-2; CDR3aa: CASSLASGNTGELFF
v_gene: TRBV7-9; j_gene: TRBJ2-7; CDR3aa: CASSLAPVPTYEQYF
v_gene: TRBV9; j_gene: TRBJ1-2; CDR3aa: CASSVGNVANYGYTF
v_gene: TRBV5-4; j_gene: TRBJ2-5; CDR3aa: CASSYKGPETQYF
v_gene: TRBV28; j_gene: TRBJ1-6; CDR3aa: CASSRGSSYNSPLHF
v_gene: TRBV5-6; j_gene: TRBJ2-1; CDR3aa: CASSTRQGPYNEQFF
v_gene: TRBV28; j_gene: TRBJ1-2; CDR3aa: CASSFQGSGYTF
v_gene: TRBV7-9; j_gene: TRBJ2-7; CDR3aa: CASSPGLAGYEQYF
v_gene: TRBV7-8; j_gene: TRBJ1-6; CDR3aa: CASSPRVSGKNSPLHF
v_gene: TRBV30; j_gene: TRBJ2-7; CDR3aa: CAWSQGAGTYEQYF
v_gene: TRBV4-2; j_gene: TRBJ1-1; CDR3aa: CASSQGTGAFF
v_gene: TRBV7-9; j_gene: TRBJ2-7; CDR3aa: CASSRTPWEQYF
v_gene: TRBV5-4; j_gene: TRBJ1-5; CDR3aa: CASIIYSNSNQPQHF
v_gene: TRBV10-2; j_gene: TRBJ2-2; CDR3aa: CASMGLSNTGELFF
v_gene: TRBV28; j_gene: TRBJ2-7; CDR3aa: CASARTYEQYF
v_gene: TRBV14; j_gene: TRBJ2-4; CDR3aa: CASSRDVLAKNIQYF
v_gene: TRBV5-1; j_gene: TRBJ2-7; CDR3aa: CASSLVLAGGGEQYF
v_gene: TRBV28; j_gene: TRBJ1-1; CDR3aa: CASSLSVGTGGGTEAFF
v_gene: TRBV7-2; j_gene: TRBJ1-2; CDR3aa: CASSVRTVNYGYTF
v_gene: TRBV12-5; j_gene: TRBJ1-2; CDR3aa: CASGLVGLSYGYTF
v_gene: TRBV5-1; j_gene: TRBJ2-1; CDR3aa: CASSLEGLAGVGSYNEQFF
v_gene: TRBV5-4; j_gene: TRBJ1-1; CDR3aa: CASSFGSEGEAFF
v_gene: TRBV6-5; j_gene: TRBJ1-2; CDR3aa: CASSYRSGNYGYTF
v_gene: TRBV9; j_gene: TRBJ2-7; CDR3aa: CASSVGRVPYEQYF
v_gene: TRBV11-2; j_gene: TRBJ2-5; CDR3aa: CASSLRLAGAQETQYF
v_gene: TRBV12-5; j_gene: TRBJ1-2; CDR3aa: CASGTRPDRDYTF
v_gene: TRBV5-8; j_gene: TRBJ2-5; CDR3aa: CASSSGLAGGIAETQYF
v_gene: TRBV25-1; j_gene: TRBJ1-5; CDR3aa: CASSDDIVPGPQHF
v_gene: TRBV30; j_gene: TRBJ1-5; CDR3aa: CAWSLIGQPQHF
v_gene: TRBV6-1; j_gene: TRBJ2-1; CDR3aa: CASSEETGNEQFF
v_gene: TRBV28; j_gene: TRBJ1-2; CDR3aa: CASTERSTGYGYTF
v_gene: TRBV7-2; j_gene: TRBJ2-3; CDR3aa: CASSLQTGGSGRSDTQYF
v_gene: TRBV7-9; j_gene: TRBJ1-1; CDR3aa: CASSFESGVTEAFF
v_gene: TRBV7-9; j_gene: TRBJ1-4; CDR3aa: CASSWEGTAIPEKLFF
v_gene: TRBV2; j_gene: TRBJ1-2; CDR3aa: CASSKAAGGNYGYTF
v_gene: TRBV11-3; j_gene: TRBJ2-1; CDR3aa: CASSTELTGLKTEQFF
v_gene: TRBV7-9; j_gene: TRBJ2-6; CDR3aa: CASSLEGASANVLTF